Listed here are 15 T cell receptor beta chains from one sample, sequenced in a study of blood T cells in healthy people across ages. Primers used in a second PCR of roughly 6 to 12 cycles were a sample-barcoded 5' primer and a J-beta primer mix. MiXCR, run by TCRdb on the 5' RACE reads, gives a single entry per CDR3 protein. The sample lists roughly 1,700,000 distinct CDR3 sequences, approximately 30% occurring once. The sequencing sample was made of blood. The source of these receptors is a woman under 40 in good health.

To note about this clonotype: The junction departs from germline at one end; a sequencing error may be responsible. The rearrangement joins TRBV12-3 or TRBV12-4 to TRBJ2-5; 10 nucleotides agree with TRBD2. CDR3 length equals 15 residues. CDR3 DNA sequence: TGTGCCAGCAGTCCTGGACTAGCGGAGCAAGAGACCCGGTACTTC. Its translation is CASSPGLAEQETRYF.

Ten or more counts support this clonotype. The CDR3 region is CSVLPRKETQYF. CDR3 sequence (DNA): TGCAGCGTTTTACCTAGGAAGGAGACCCAGTACTTC. The gene calls are TRBV29-1 and TRBJ2-5; D not certain. V gave up 5 bases and J gave up 5 bases, with 12 bases separating them. There are 12 residues in the CDR3. Germline V gene sequence: CDR1 SQVTM, CDR2 ANQGSEA.

CDR3 nucleotide sequence: TGCAGTGCGTCGACAGGGGAGGGGCAGTATTTT. Translation gives CSASTGEGQYF. The chain couples TRBV20-1 to TRBJ2-3; weak D call: TRBD1 (8 bases). Germline lookup yields CDR1 DFQATT and CDR2 SNEGSKA (reference sequence). V was trimmed by 6 bases and J by 11 bases, leaving 15 bases between them. The CDR3 runs to 11 residues.

Only a few counts were recorded for this clonotype. The V and J genes are TRBV6-2 or TRBV6-3 and TRBJ1-2; 9 positions agree with TRBD1. The germline V gene has CDR1 MNHEY and CDR2 SVGEGT. The CDR3 length is 14 residues. V dropped 7 bases and J dropped 4; count of bases not matched to a gene: 7. The chain's CDR3 is CASKRTGAFYGYTF. The CDR3 nucleotides are TGTGCCAGCAAACGGACAGGGGCGTTCTATGGCTACACCTTC.

This clonotype has more than one count but fewer than ten. An end of the junction differs from the germline gene, which may be a read error. This rearrangement joins TRBV7-2 to TRBJ2-7, with TRBD1 matching 10 bases. The CDR3 totals 17 residues. The germline gives CDR1 SGHTA, CDR2 FQGNSA. The DNA of the CDR3 is TGTGCCAGCAGCGTCCCGGGACAGGGGTACGGCTCCTACGAGCAGTATTTC. It yields the protein CASSVPGQGYGSYEQYF.

This clonotype was seen a few times. The junction and the germline gene differ at one end; a read error may be behind it. V usage is TRBV27 and J usage is TRBJ2-7, with 12 bases identical to TRBD2. The CDR3 is 18 amino acids. The germline gives CDR1 MNHEY, CDR2 SMNVEV (reference sequence). CDR3 DNA: TGTGCCGGCAGCCCTCGGGGGCTAGCGGGAGGGGAGTCCTACGAGCAGTACTTC. Translating gives CAGSPRGLAGGESYEQYF.

The rearrangement uses TRBV4-3 and TRBJ2-5, with 11 bases identical to TRBD2. The CDR3 consists of 17 residues. Germline CDR1 is LGHNA and CDR2 is YSLEER. The junction had 7 bases not matched to a gene; V was cut back by 0 bases and J by 4 bases. The CDR3 region has the DNA TGCGCCAGCAGCCAAGACGCCTCTAGCGGGAGGCGAGAGACCCAGTACTTC. The encoded protein is CASSQDASSGRRETQYF.

This chain uses TRBV21-1 with TRBJ1-4; the D call TRBD1 from the table was never checked on the DNA. TRBV21-1 is flagged as a pseudogene. The CDR3 totals 17 residues. The CDR3 sequence: CASRKSSGTDFEEKLFF. Written as DNA, the CDR3 is TGTGCCAGCAGAAAATCATCTGGGACAGATTTCGAAGAAAAACTGTTTTTT.

This clonotype was observed at least ten times. The genes are TRBV12-3 or TRBV12-4 and TRBJ2-7; 8 positions match TRBD1. The CDR3 extends over 15 amino acids. J gave up 3 bases and V 7 bases, and 11 bases lay outside the gene matches. The DNA of the CDR3 is TGTGCCAGCACCACGGACAGGGATTGGGTCTACGAGCAGTACTTC. Amino acid sequence: CASTTDRDWVYEQYF.

This clonotype was observed once. This chain uses TRBV2 with TRBJ1-2; tentative D call: TRBD1 (5 bases). Germline V CDR1 and CDR2: SNHLY, FYNNEI. V shed 8 bases and J shed 6 bases, with 16 bases lying between them. The CDR3 covers 13 residues. CDR3 nucleotide sequence: TGTGCCAGCCCAGGGCCTACAAGGCATGGCTACACCTTC. This encodes CASPGPTRHGYTF.

The rearrangement links TRBV7-2 to TRBJ1-2, with 7 nucleotides matching TRBD1. The germline gives CDR1 SGHTA, CDR2 FQGNSA. The CDR3 length is 17 residues. Trimming removed 5 bases from V and 3 bases from J; junction bases left unmatched: 15. DNA of the CDR3: TGTGCCAGCAGCCCCCGACAGGGAAAGGGTTACTACTATGGCTACACCTTC. It translates to CASSPRQGKGYYYGYTF.

On this clonotype itself: At one end the junction does not follow the germline gene, possibly because of a read error. The chain carries TRBV12-3 or TRBV12-4 and TRBJ2-1, with D perhaps matching TRBD1 (6 bases). There are 16 residues in the CDR3. In nucleotides, the CDR3 is TGTGCCAGCAGTTTGACCCATGGGGGCACCTACAGTGAGCAGTTCTTC. As protein: CASSLTHGGTYSEQFF.

This clonotype occurred many times. The chain links TRBV5-1 to TRBJ2-3; 11 bases are a match to TRBD2. The CDR3 consists of 16 residues. CDR1 and CDR2 from the germline V gene are SGHRS and YFSETQ. After removal of 0 bases from V and 2 bases from J, the junction contained 2 bases not matched to a gene. CDR3 amino acids: CASSLVSGGATDTQYF. For the CDR3, the DNA is TGCGCCAGCAGCTTGGTTAGCGGGGGGGCCACAGATACGCAGTATTTT.

At least ten counts were recorded for this clonotype. J is TRBJ2-1 and V is TRBV6-5, with TRBD2 as a possible D gene (5 bases). CDR1 is MNHEY, CDR2 SVGAGI, per germline. The V and J ends lost 5 bases and 7 bases respectively, with 9 bases between them. This CDR3 is 12 amino acids long. The CDR3 DNA reads as TGTGCCAGCAGTCGGACGGGGAATGAGCAGTTCTTC. This encodes CASSRTGNEQFF.

The gene calls are TRBV7-6 and TRBJ1-4; D is unresolved. The germline CDR1 and CDR2 sequences are SGHVS and FNYEAQ. The CDR3 loop spans 14 amino acids. The V and J ends lost 1 base and 8 bases respectively, with 11 bases between them. This CDR3 reads CASSLGGGREKLFF. DNA for the CDR3: TGTGCCAGCAGCTTAGGAGGCGGCAGGGAAAAACTGTTTTTT.